This TCR beta chain is from a study of follicular helper T cells after annual influenza vaccination. Sequencing of TCRB used Survey level resolution. TCRdb keeps only in-frame clones here, not all; method: immunoSEQ multiplex PCR. The top ten clones hold about 0.4% of a sample with approximately 14,000 clones, approximately 80% of them seen once. The germline V gene encodes CDR1 MDHEN and CDR2 SYDVKM. The V segment lost 6 bases and the J segment 2 bases; nucleotides outside the gene matches: 13. The CDR3 loop spans 18 amino acids. Time point in this sample: 2015-2016 season, pre-vaccination. Sorted blood CD4 subsets were sequenced before and after adults received seasonal inactivated influenza vaccine. Subjects lived in the community and lacked influenza vaccine within the prior 6 months.

The chain recombines TRBV28 with TRBJ2-3, with 11 positions matching TRBD2. The clonotype originates from an adult who received the influenza vaccine. This specimen was CXCR5- memory CD4+ T cells sorted from blood, taken on the day of influenza vaccination. In DNA, the CDR3 is TGTGCCAGCAGGGGGAGGCCACGACTAGCGGGGTACACAGATACGCAGTATTTT. As protein: CASRGRPRLAGYTDTQYF.